These 7 T cell receptor beta chains were all obtained from the same sample, sequenced in a study of chemoradiotherapy in HPV16-positive cancers. Assay used: immunoSEQ multiplex PCR; TCRdb lists only in-frame clones, some missing. The sample has thousands of clones, roughly four fifths seen once; the top ten hold 6% to 8%. This specimen was acquired from a patient who underwent chemoradiotherapy. These receptors were taken from a human donor with HPV-associated anogenital cancer.

V is TRBV6-4 and J is TRBJ1-6, with TRBD1 identical over 7 bases. With V trimmed by 3 bases and J by 9 bases, 8 bases remained unmatched. CDR1 and CDR2 from the germline V gene are MRHNA and SNTAGT. The CDR3 is made up of 15 amino acids. The CDR3 bases are TGTGCCAGCAGTGAACGGACAGGTTGGGGTTCACCCCTCCACTTT. Protein sequence: CASSERTGWGSPLHF.

This clone was counted only a few times. V usage is TRBV4-2 and J usage is TRBJ1-2; a weak D match, TRBD1 (6 bases). Germline CDR1 LGHNA, CDR2 YNFKEQ. V was trimmed by 0 bases and J by 3 bases, leaving 11 bases between them. The CDR3 has 15 amino acids. The CDR3 DNA sequence: TGTGCCAGCAGCCAAGAACAGGGCAGGGACTATGGCTACACCTTC. Encoded protein: CASSQEQGRDYGYTF.

V gene TRBV6-1 combines with J gene TRBJ2-5; 7 positions match TRBD1. J gave up 0 bases and V 8 bases, and 3 bases lay outside the gene matches. There are 13 residues in the CDR3. CDR1 is MNHNS and CDR2 is SASEGT in the germline V gene. The CDR3 reads CASPRGYQETQYF. For the CDR3, the DNA is TGTGCCAGCCCCAGGGGGTACCAAGAGACCCAGTACTTC.

The J gene is TRBJ2-1, the V gene TRBV14, with TRBD2 identical over 10 bases. Germline CDR1 and CDR2: SGHDN and FVKESK. The CDR3 totals 15 residues. J was trimmed by 2 bases and V by 6 bases; bases with no gene match: 4. DNA for the CDR3: TGTGCCAGCAGTCTAGCGGGAGATCCCTACAATGAGCAGTTCTTC. It translates to CASSLAGDPYNEQFF.

Only one count was recorded for this clone. The rearrangement uses TRBV20-1 and TRBJ2-1; no reliable D call. Germline V CDR1 and CDR2: DFQATT, SNEGSKA (reference sequence). This CDR3 region has 11 residues. The V end lost 6 bases, the J end lost 6 bases, and 9 bases lay between the germline ends. CDR3 bases: TGCAGTGCCACCACCAGCAATGAGCAGTTCTTC. Protein: CSATTSNEQFF.

This clone was counted between two and nine times. V is TRBV18 and J is TRBJ1-2, with a tentative D call TRBD1 (5 bases). Germline V CDR1 and CDR2: KGHSH, LQKENI. CDR3 length: 15 amino acids. V lost 2 bases and J lost 0, with 10 bases in between. CDR3 bases: TGTGCCAGCTCACCAGCGGGGCAGCCTAACTATGGCTACACCTTC. It is translated as CASSPAGQPNYGYTF. Together with reference TRBV18 and TRBJ1-2, the CDR3 gives the full variable domain: NAGVMQNPRHLVRRRGQEARLRCSPMKGHSHVYWYRQLPEEGLKFMVYLQKENIIDESGMPKERFSAEFPKEGPSILRIQQVVRGDSAAYFCASSPAGQPNYGYTFGSGTRLTVV.

The J gene is TRBJ2-5, the V gene TRBV5-6; D gene unclear. V was trimmed by 0 bases and J by 3 bases, leaving 9 bases between them. CDR1 is SGHDT and CDR2 is YYEEEE in the germline V gene. This CDR3 region has 14 residues. Here the CDR3 reads CASSLGSREETQYF. CDR3 in DNA: TGTGCCAGCAGCTTGGGGTCTCGGGAAGAGACCCAGTACTTC.